This T cell receptor beta chain derives from a study of glioma-infiltrating T cells. The wider study: WHO grade II oligodendrogliomas or astrocytomas, plus non-recurrent WHO grade IV glioblastomas, were sampled.

TCR alpha and beta CDR3 regions were amplified from RNA using iRepertoire nested multiplex PCR. TCRdb ran MiXCR on the multiplex PCR reads and lists one entry per CDR3 protein. Seen here are around 390,000 distinct CDR3 sequences, 41% observed once, and the top ten hold 12%. Trimming took 6 bases from V and 0 from J; bases not matched to a gene: 9. CDR1 is MDHEN and CDR2 is SYDVKM in the germline V gene. The CDR3 totals 16 residues. This sequence was found in a human donor with low-grade glioma or glioblastoma, undergoing nonglioma brain surgery, or in good health (not recorded which). The specimen was glioma tissue, nonneoplastic brain tissue, or PBMCs (not recorded which). The genes are TRBV28 and TRBJ1-1; TRBD1 aligns across 8 bases. CDR3 in amino acids: CASSHLTGVMNTEAFF. Here the CDR3 DNA reads TGTGCCAGCAGCCATCTGACAGGGGTTATGAACACTGAAGCTTTCTTT. The variable domain in full, with the rest retrieved from reference TRBV28 and TRBJ1-1, is DVKVTQSSRYLVKRTGEKVFLECVQDMDHENMFWYRQDPGLGLRLIYFSYDVKMKEKGDIPEGYSVSREKKERFSLILESASTNQTSMYLCASSHLTGVMNTEAFFGQGTRLTVV.